The 14 T cell receptor beta chains below all came from one sample that was sequenced in a study of blood T cells in healthy people across ages. Next came a second PCR, run for roughly 6 to 11 cycles, which used a sample-barcoded 5' primer along with a J-beta primer mix. A single record per CDR3 protein comes from TCRdb applying MiXCR to the 5' RACE reads. This sample has some 710,000 distinct CDR3 sequences; about half occur once, and the top ten carry roughly 20%. Specimen: blood. These receptors originate from an elderly man in good health.

The chain joins TRBV3-1 to TRBJ2-5; TRBD2 is a possible D gene (7 bases). V was trimmed by 0 bases and J by 5 bases, leaving 13 bases between them. The CDR3 contains 15 residues. Per the germline V gene, CDR1 is LGHDT and CDR2 is YNNKEL (reference sequence). DNA for the CDR3: TGTGCCAGCAGCCAAGAGGGGGGGCAATATGAGACCCAGTACTTC. It codes for CASSQEGGQYETQYF.

CDR3 loop: CASSLNGPSSGANVLTF. The DNA for the CDR3 is TGTGCCAGCAGCTTAAACGGACCTTCCTCTGGGGCCAACGTCCTGACTTTC. This chain connects TRBV7-2 to TRBJ2-6; D remains unclear. The CDR3 is 17 residues long. V lost 2 bases, J lost 0 bases, and 11 bases lay in between. Germline loops: CDR1 SGHTA, CDR2 FQGNSA.

The V gene is TRBV27, the J gene TRBJ2-2; D is possibly TRBD1 (7 bases). CDR1 is MNHEY and CDR2 is SMNVEV in the germline V gene (reference sequence). The V and J ends lost 2 bases and 7 bases respectively, with 11 bases between them. This CDR3 has 14 amino acids. DNA for the CDR3: TGTGCCAGCAGTTTACAGGGGGGCGGCGGGGAGCTGTTTTTT. It codes for CASSLQGGGGELFF.

The chain carries TRBV12-3 or TRBV12-4 and TRBJ2-1, with 10 bases identical to TRBD2. The tail of the sequence fits TRBJ2-7 better, so the J call may be wrong. The CDR3 contains 20 residues. As DNA, the CDR3 is TGTGCCAGCAGTTTAGCGCTTGGGAGCGGGAGGGGGGCCTCCTACAATGAGCAGTACTTC. As protein: CASSLALGSGRGASYNEQYF.

The chain links TRBV25-1 to TRBJ2-7, with 9 positions matching TRBD2. Germline CDR1 and CDR2: MGHDK and SYGVNS. J gave up 5 bases and V 7 bases, and 12 bases lay outside the gene matches. The CDR3 length is 15 residues. The CDR3 DNA reads TGTGCCAGCAAGAGATCCGGACTAGCGAGCGACGAGCAGTACTTC. Residues: CASKRSGLASDEQYF.

This chain connects TRBV18 to TRBJ1-2; no definite D call. CDR1 and CDR2 (germline): KGHSH, LQKENI. The CDR3 covers 14 residues. V shed 3 bases and J shed 4 bases, with 12 bases lying between them. CDR3 in amino acids: CASSPGRMGYGYTF. CDR3 DNA: TGTGCCAGCTCACCCGGCAGGATGGGCTATGGCTACACCTTC. Variable domain in full (rest from reference TRBV18 and TRBJ1-2): NAGVMQNPRHLVRRRGQEARLRCSPMKGHSHVYWYRQLPEEGLKFMVYLQKENIIDESGMPKERFSAEFPKEGPSILRIQQVVRGDSAAYFCASSPGRMGYGYTFGSGTRLTVV.

The chain uses TRBV24-1 and TRBJ2-7; 10 bases are shared with TRBD1. The V segment lost 4 bases and the J segment 3 bases; nucleotides outside the gene matches: 2. The CDR3 has 14 residues. Germline V CDR1 and CDR2: KGHDR, SFDVKD. CDR3 bases: TGTGCCACCAGTGACAGGGACAGGGGCTACGAGCAGTACTTC. Encoded protein: CATSDRDRGYEQYF.

This clonotype was seen more than once but under ten times. The chain joins TRBV2 to TRBJ2-1; 9 bases fit TRBD1. Looked up from germline, CDR1 is SNHLY and CDR2 is FYNNEI. V lost 6 bases and J lost 10; bases outside the gene matches: 10. The CDR3 runs to 14 residues. CDR3 nucleotides: TGTGCCAGCAGCCCACAGGGGGCCCAGGTCGAGCAGTTCTTC. It encodes CASSPQGAQVEQFF.

The chain recombines TRBV27 with TRBJ2-1; 7 bases fit TRBD2. The junction had 7 bases not matched to a gene; V was cut back by 2 bases and J by 9 bases. The CDR3 has 14 residues. CDR1 MNHEY and CDR2 SMNVEV come from the germline V gene (reference sequence). As DNA, the CDR3 is TGTGCCAGCAGTTTAAGACTAGCCGATCCTGAGCAGTTCTTC. Translating gives CASSLRLADPEQFF.

Points on this clonotype: A much larger clone is a single base away; this may be a read error. This sequence joins TRBV18 and TRBJ1-1, with D hard to call. CDR3 length: 13 residues. Germline V gene sequence: CDR1 KGHSH, CDR2 LQKENI. CDR3 loop: CASSPMANIEAFF. The CDR3 nucleotides are TGTGCCAGCTCACCAATGGCGAACATTGAAGCTTTCTTT.

This clonotype was recorded a few times. The V and J genes are TRBV7-2 and TRBJ2-3; no clear D. Germline V lookup: CDR1 SGHTA, CDR2 FQGNSA. V was pared by 3 bases and J by 4 bases, with 11 bases between. The CDR3 is 14 residues long. The CDR3 loop reads CASSLHSGSDTQYF. For the CDR3, the DNA is TGTGCCAGCAGCTTGCATTCGGGTTCAGATACGCAGTATTTT.

The chain is built from TRBV7-9 and TRBJ2-5; TRBD2 matches at 12 bases. The CDR3 has 15 amino acids. Germline loops: CDR1 SEHNR, CDR2 FQNEAQ (reference sequence). The ends lost 4 bases at V and 4 bases at J; junction bases unmatched: 4. The CDR3 nucleotides read TGTGCCAGCAGCTCCCTAGCGGGAGGGGGAGAGACCCAGTACTTC. This encodes CASSSLAGGGETQYF.

This clonotype was observed at least ten times. The chain combines TRBV29-1 with TRBJ2-3, with D maybe TRBD1 (6 bases). V lost 6 bases and J 2 bases, leaving 12 bases between the germline ends. Per the germline V gene, CDR1 is SQVTM and CDR2 is ANQGSEA. The CDR3 is 13 amino acids. As DNA, the CDR3 is TGCAGCGTCCAAGGGGGAATCACAGATACGCAGTATTTT. It encodes CSVQGGITDTQYF.

This clonotype was counted between two and nine times. This chain connects TRBV27 to TRBJ2-7, with 7 positions matching TRBD2. The CDR3 totals 15 residues. Trimming removed 1 base from V and 2 bases from J; junction bases left unmatched: 5. Per germline, CDR1 MNHEY and CDR2 SMNVEV (reference sequence). The DNA for the CDR3 is TGTGCCAGCAGTTTATTCGGCGGGAGCGCCTACGAGCAGTACTTC. Translating gives CASSLFGGSAYEQYF.